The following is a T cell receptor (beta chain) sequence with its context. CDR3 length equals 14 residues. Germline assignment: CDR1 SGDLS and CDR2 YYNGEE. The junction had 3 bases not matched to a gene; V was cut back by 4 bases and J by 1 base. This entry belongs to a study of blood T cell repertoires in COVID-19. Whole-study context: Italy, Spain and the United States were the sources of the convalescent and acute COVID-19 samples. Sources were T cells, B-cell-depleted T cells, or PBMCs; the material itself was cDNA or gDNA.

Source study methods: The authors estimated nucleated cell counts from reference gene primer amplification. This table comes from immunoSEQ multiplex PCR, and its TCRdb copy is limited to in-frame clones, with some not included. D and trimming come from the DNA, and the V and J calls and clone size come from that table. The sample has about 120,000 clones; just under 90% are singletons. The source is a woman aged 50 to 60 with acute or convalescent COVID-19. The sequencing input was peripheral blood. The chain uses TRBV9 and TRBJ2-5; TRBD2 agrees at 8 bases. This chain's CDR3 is CASSSRGGQETQYF. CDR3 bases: TGTGCCAGCAGCTCTCGGGGGGGCCAAGAGACCCAGTACTTC.